A selection of T cell receptor beta chains follows, all from one sample in a study of vaccination effects on CD4 cells after COVID-19. The data were produced by immunoSEQ multiplex PCR, yet TCRdb's version contains in-frame clones alone and is incomplete. The data show about 41,000 clones, 77% seen once. No cognate antigen is known for these TCRs. The input for sequencing was CD4+ T cells from PBMCs cultured with HCoV-NL63 spike peptides, taken before COVID-19 vaccination. Source of these receptors: a human donor who received a COVID-19 vaccine. Each CDR3 is given with its conserved first and last residue. A D gene is named only where the DNA matches it firmly. Rows may omit the clone size; those that give it use once, few, many or a size class.

j_gene: TRBJ1-6; d_gene: .; abundance: .; v_gene: TRBV9; CDR3aa: CASSLGAGALRNSPLHF; CDR3nt: TGTGCCAGCAGCCTAGGTGCAGGGGCTCTGAGGAATTCACCCCTCCACTTT
j_gene: TRBJ1-4; d_gene: .; abundance: .; v_gene: TRBV5-4; CDR3aa: CASSLSRGTPTINEKLFF; CDR3nt: TGTGCCAGCAGCTTGTCCAGGGGCACCCCTACCATTAATGAAAAACTGTTTTTT
j_gene: TRBJ1-1; d_gene: .; abundance: .; v_gene: TRBV7-3; CDR3aa: CASSLSDKNTEAFF; CDR3nt: TGTGCCAGCAGCTTAAGTGATAAGAACACTGAAGCTTTCTTT
j_gene: TRBJ1-2; d_gene: .; abundance: .; v_gene: TRBV27; CDR3aa: CASWGQGFYGYTF; CDR3nt: TGTGCCAGCTGGGGGCAGGGGTTCTATGGCTACACCTTC
j_gene: TRBJ1-1; d_gene: .; abundance: .; v_gene: TRBV5-8; CDR3aa: CASPRGLGVGEGTEAFF; CDR3nt: TGTGCCAGCCCGAGAGGCTTGGGTGTGGGGGAGGGGACTGAAGCTTTCTTT
j_gene: TRBJ1-2; d_gene: .; abundance: .; v_gene: TRBV5-1; CDR3aa: CASSYQGANYGYTF; CDR3nt: TGCGCCAGCAGCTACCAGGGAGCTAACTATGGCTACACCTTC
j_gene: TRBJ2-2; d_gene: .; abundance: few; v_gene: TRBV6-6; CDR3aa: CASSYTAPTDTGELFF; CDR3nt: TGTGCCAGCAGTTACACGGCCCCGACGGACACCGGGGAGCTGTTTTTT
j_gene: TRBJ1-2; d_gene: TRBD1; abundance: .; v_gene: TRBV28; CDR3aa: CASRRTGGGYTF; CDR3nt: TGTGCCAGCAGACGGACAGGGGGCGGCTACACCTTC
j_gene: TRBJ1-3; d_gene: TRBD1; abundance: .; v_gene: TRBV2; CDR3aa: CASNRDRVSGNTIYF; CDR3nt: TGTGCCAGTAACCGGGACAGGGTGTCTGGAAACACCATATATTTT
j_gene: TRBJ2-3; d_gene: TRBD1; abundance: .; v_gene: TRBV14; CDR3aa: CASSQDGQGQRTDTQYF; CDR3nt: TGTGCCAGCAGCCAAGATGGGCAGGGACAGCGCACAGATACGCAGTATTTT
j_gene: TRBJ2-1; d_gene: .; abundance: .; v_gene: TRBV3-1/TRBV3-2; CDR3aa: CASSRLTDEQFF; CDR3nt: TGTGCCAGCAGCCGTCTGACAGATGAGCAGTTCTTC
j_gene: TRBJ1-3; d_gene: .; abundance: few; v_gene: TRBV5-1; CDR3aa: CASSFLGISAGNTIYF; CDR3nt: TGCGCCAGCAGCTTTTTGGGCATTTCGGCTGGAAACACCATATATTTT
j_gene: TRBJ2-1; d_gene: .; abundance: .; v_gene: TRBV6-1; CDR3aa: CASSVRIGGSSYNEQFF; CDR3nt: TGTGCCAGCAGTGTCCGAATAGGCGGCAGCTCCTACAATGAGCAGTTCTTC
j_gene: TRBJ2-2; d_gene: .; abundance: .; v_gene: TRBV19; CDR3aa: CASSIAEMNTGELFF; CDR3nt: TGTGCCAGTAGTATAGCTGAGATGAACACCGGGGAGCTGTTTTTT
j_gene: TRBJ2-1; d_gene: .; abundance: .; v_gene: TRBV5-1; CDR3aa: CASSLDTEISYNEQFF; CDR3nt: TGCGCCAGCAGCTTGGATACGGAAATAAGCTACAATGAGCAGTTCTTC
j_gene: TRBJ1-4; d_gene: .; abundance: .; v_gene: TRBV7-9; CDR3aa: CASSLSQYNEKLFF; CDR3nt: TGTGCCAGCAGCTTGAGTCAGTATAATGAAAAACTGTTTTTT
j_gene: TRBJ2-3; d_gene: .; abundance: .; v_gene: TRBV30; CDR3aa: CAWDMSTDTQYF; CDR3nt: TGTGCCTGGGACATGAGCACAGATACGCAGTATTTT
j_gene: TRBJ2-6; d_gene: TRBD2; abundance: .; v_gene: TRBV4-3; CDR3aa: CASSLTSGFVSGANVLTF; CDR3nt: TGCGCCAGCAGCCTAACTAGCGGGTTCGTCTCTGGGGCCAACGTCCTGACTTTC
j_gene: TRBJ2-5; d_gene: .; abundance: .; v_gene: TRBV6-5; CDR3aa: CASTGDVETQYF; CDR3nt: TGTGCCAGCACAGGGGATGTGGAGACCCAGTACTTC
j_gene: TRBJ1-6; d_gene: .; abundance: once; v_gene: TRBV5-1; CDR3aa: CASSFGQGIYSPLHF; CDR3nt: TGCGCCAGCAGCTTCGGGCAGGGAATTTATTCACCCCTCCACTTT
j_gene: TRBJ1-4; d_gene: TRBD1; abundance: .; v_gene: TRBV28; CDR3aa: CASSSLTGWGEKLFF; CDR3nt: TGTGCCAGCAGTTCCTTGACAGGGTGGGGTGAAAAACTGTTTTTT
j_gene: TRBJ2-3; d_gene: .; abundance: .; v_gene: TRBV7-9; CDR3aa: CASSLVNTQYF; CDR3nt: TGTGCCAGCAGCTTAGTAAATACGCAGTATTTT
j_gene: TRBJ1-5; d_gene: .; abundance: .; v_gene: TRBV3-1/TRBV3-2; CDR3aa: CASSLTRNQPQHF; CDR3nt: TGTGCCAGCAGCCTGACGCGCAATCAGCCCCAGCATTTT
j_gene: TRBJ2-5; d_gene: .; abundance: .; v_gene: TRBV2; CDR3aa: CASRVRETQYF; CDR3nt: TGTGCCAGCAGGGTGAGAGAGACCCAGTACTTC
j_gene: TRBJ2-5; d_gene: .; abundance: .; v_gene: TRBV28; CDR3aa: CASSPDIRETQYF; CDR3nt: TGTGCCAGCAGTCCGGACATACGAGAGACCCAGTACTTC
j_gene: TRBJ1-1; d_gene: .; abundance: .; v_gene: TRBV7-3; CDR3aa: CASSLAGGNTEAFF; CDR3nt: TGTGCCAGCAGCCTCGCCGGCGGGAACACTGAAGCTTTCTTT
j_gene: TRBJ1-2; d_gene: .; abundance: .; v_gene: TRBV2; CDR3aa: CASSVLQGGGYGYTF; CDR3nt: TGTGCCAGCAGTGTCCTGCAGGGAGGAGGCTATGGCTACACCTTC
j_gene: TRBJ1-5; d_gene: TRBD1; abundance: once; v_gene: TRBV7-2; CDR3aa: CASSLGTGGKQPQHF; CDR3nt: TGTGCCAGCAGCCTCGGGACAGGGGGTAAACAGCCCCAGCATTTT
j_gene: TRBJ1-5; d_gene: .; abundance: .; v_gene: TRBV12-5; CDR3aa: CASGLVSSSLGQPQHF; CDR3nt: TGTGCTAGTGGTTTGGTCTCCAGCTCGCTCGGGCAGCCCCAGCATTTT
j_gene: TRBJ2-3; d_gene: TRBD1; abundance: .; v_gene: TRBV19; CDR3aa: CASRGLSTDTQYF; CDR3nt: TGTGCCAGCAGGGGGCTTAGCACAGATACGCAGTATTTT
j_gene: TRBJ1-5; d_gene: TRBD1; abundance: .; v_gene: TRBV7-2; CDR3aa: CASSQGQGGPNQPQHF; CDR3nt: TGTGCCAGCAGCCAGGGACAGGGAGGCCCCAATCAGCCCCAGCATTTT
j_gene: TRBJ2-5; d_gene: .; abundance: .; v_gene: TRBV5-1; CDR3aa: CASSLWGASNGETQYF; CDR3nt: TGCGCCAGCAGCTTGTGGGGGGCATCTAACGGAGAGACCCAGTACTTC
j_gene: TRBJ2-5; d_gene: TRBD1; abundance: .; v_gene: TRBV5-1; CDR3aa: CASSPAGQGANQETQYF; CDR3nt: TGCGCCAGCAGCCCGGCCGGACAGGGGGCCAACCAAGAGACCCAGTACTTC
j_gene: TRBJ2-3; d_gene: TRBD2; abundance: .; v_gene: TRBV11-2; CDR3aa: CASSLGRGPITDTQYF; CDR3nt: TGTGCCAGCAGCTTGGGGAGGGGCCCGATCACAGATACGCAGTATTTT
j_gene: TRBJ2-3; d_gene: TRBD2; abundance: .; v_gene: TRBV5-1; CDR3aa: CASSFRLAGGPVTYTQYF; CDR3nt: TGCGCCAGCAGCTTCAGACTAGCGGGGGGGCCGGTCACATATACGCAGTATTTT
j_gene: TRBJ1-5; d_gene: .; abundance: once; v_gene: TRBV6-2/TRBV6-3; CDR3aa: CASSYTVEIGGDQPQHF; CDR3nt: TGTGCCAGCAGTTACACCGTTGAGATCGGGGGGGATCAGCCCCAGCATTTT
j_gene: TRBJ2-2; d_gene: .; abundance: .; v_gene: TRBV6-5; CDR3aa: CASSPGGPTGELFF; CDR3nt: TGTGCCAGCAGTCCCGGGGGACCCACCGGGGAGCTGTTTTTT
j_gene: TRBJ2-2; d_gene: TRBD1; abundance: .; v_gene: TRBV14; CDR3aa: CASSQGLDRVNTGELFF; CDR3nt: TGTGCCAGCAGCCAAGGCCTGGACAGGGTGAACACCGGGGAGCTGTTTTTT
j_gene: TRBJ1-1; d_gene: TRBD1; abundance: .; v_gene: TRBV4-1; CDR3aa: CASSQDGQGGTEAFF; CDR3nt: TGCGCCAGCAGCCAAGATGGGCAGGGGGGCACTGAAGCTTTCTTT
j_gene: TRBJ1-6; d_gene: .; abundance: .; v_gene: TRBV30; CDR3aa: CAWSYGLDSHRNIPLHF; CDR3nt: TGTGCCTGGAGTTACGGCCTGGATTCTCACCGCAATATACCCCTCCACTTT
j_gene: TRBJ1-2; d_gene: .; abundance: .; v_gene: TRBV24-1; CDR3aa: CATSDPAGVGGYTF; CDR3nt: TGTGCCACCAGTGATCCCGCCGGGGTGGGTGGCTACACCTTC